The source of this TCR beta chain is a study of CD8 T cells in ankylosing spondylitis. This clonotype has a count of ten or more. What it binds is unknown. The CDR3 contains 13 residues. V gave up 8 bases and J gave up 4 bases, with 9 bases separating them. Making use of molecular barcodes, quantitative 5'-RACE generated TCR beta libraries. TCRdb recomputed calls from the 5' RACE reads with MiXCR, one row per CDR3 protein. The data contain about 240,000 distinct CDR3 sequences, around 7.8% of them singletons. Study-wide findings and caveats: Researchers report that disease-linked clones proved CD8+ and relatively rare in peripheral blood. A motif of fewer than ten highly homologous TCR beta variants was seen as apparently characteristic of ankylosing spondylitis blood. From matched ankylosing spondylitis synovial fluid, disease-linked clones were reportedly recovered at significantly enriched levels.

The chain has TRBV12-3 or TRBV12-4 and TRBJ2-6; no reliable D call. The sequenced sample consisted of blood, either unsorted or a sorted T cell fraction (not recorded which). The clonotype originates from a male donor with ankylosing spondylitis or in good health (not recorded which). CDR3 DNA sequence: TGTGCCAGCGGGCAGTCGGGGGCCAACGTCCTGACTTTC. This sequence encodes CASGQSGANVLTF.